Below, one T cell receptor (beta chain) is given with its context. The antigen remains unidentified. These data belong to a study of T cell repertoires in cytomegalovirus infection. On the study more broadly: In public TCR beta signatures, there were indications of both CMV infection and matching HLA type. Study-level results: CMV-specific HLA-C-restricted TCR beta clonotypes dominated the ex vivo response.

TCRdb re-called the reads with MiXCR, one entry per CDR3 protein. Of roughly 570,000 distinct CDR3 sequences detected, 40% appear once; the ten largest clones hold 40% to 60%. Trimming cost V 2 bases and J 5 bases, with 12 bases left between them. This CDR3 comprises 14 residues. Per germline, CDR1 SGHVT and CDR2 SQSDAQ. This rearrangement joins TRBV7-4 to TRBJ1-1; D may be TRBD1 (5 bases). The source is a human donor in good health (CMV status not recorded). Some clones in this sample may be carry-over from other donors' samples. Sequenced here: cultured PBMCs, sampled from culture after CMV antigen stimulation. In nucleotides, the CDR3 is TGTGCCAGCAGCTTAAGTGTGGGGGTAACTGAAGCTTTCTTT. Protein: CASSLSVGVTEAFF.